This T cell receptor beta chain came from a study of T cells in Graves' hyperthyroidism and ophthalmopathy. Study background: Any treatment followed the collection of peripheral blood at initial diagnosis. Whole-study findings and limits: Prediction of ophthalmopathy progression came a median roughly 6.4 months pre-onset.

It was RNA transcripts that yielded the amplified TCR beta CDR3 regions. HTBI primers were used for first-round RT-PCR of the TCR CDR3. TCRdb processed the multiplex PCR reads anew with MiXCR; each CDR3 protein has one entry. The table lists fewer than 800,000 distinct CDR3 sequences, about a sixth of them singletons. The authors obtained PBMCs from around 11 ml of fresh peripheral blood. To note about this clonotype: Its target is unknown.

This CDR3 region has 15 residues. Trimming shortened V by 4 bases and J by 2 bases, and 12 bases separated the two germline ends. From germline, CDR1 is LGHNA and CDR2 YSLEER. This receptor was taken from a man aged 18 to 35 with Graves' hyperthyroidism. V usage is TRBV4-3 and J usage is TRBJ2-1; TRBD1 might be the D (5 bases). Sequencing was done on a sample of blood. CDR3 nucleotide sequence: TGCGCCAGCAGCCTCCGACAGACACCCTACAATGAGCAGTTCTTC. This encodes CASSLRQTPYNEQFF.